This TCR beta chain is from a study of cytomegalovirus exposure and HLA in healthy donors. It was with 60 Vbeta and 13 Jbeta primers that the PCR ran. Repertoires were generated with immunoSEQ multiplex PCR, while TCRdb's copy carries only in-frame clones and drops some. The sample yields 100,000 to 150,000 clones, 75% to 85% seen once. After removal of 3 bases from V and 6 bases from J, the junction contained 5 bases not matched to a gene. Germline CDR1 is SGHVS and CDR2 is FQNEAQ. This CDR3 has 14 amino acids. The V call is TRBV7-8, the J call TRBJ1-2; 9 nucleotides agree with TRBD1. The receptor was isolated from a woman between 40 and 55 years old in good health and CMV-seronegative. Sample: PBMCs. CDR3 nucleotide sequence: TGTGCCAGCAGCTTCTCGGACAGGGGCAATGGCTACACCTTC. Translated, it gives CASSFSDRGNGYTF.